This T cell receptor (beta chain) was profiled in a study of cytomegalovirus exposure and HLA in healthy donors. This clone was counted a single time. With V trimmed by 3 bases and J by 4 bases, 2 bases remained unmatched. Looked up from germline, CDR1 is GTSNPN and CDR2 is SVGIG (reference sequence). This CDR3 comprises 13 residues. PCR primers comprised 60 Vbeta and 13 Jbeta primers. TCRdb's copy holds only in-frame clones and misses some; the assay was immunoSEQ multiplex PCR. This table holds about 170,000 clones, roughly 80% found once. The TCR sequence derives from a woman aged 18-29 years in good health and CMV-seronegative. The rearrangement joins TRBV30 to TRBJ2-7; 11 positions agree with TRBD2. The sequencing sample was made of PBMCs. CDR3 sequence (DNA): TGTGCCTGGAGGACTAGCGGGAAATACGAGCAGTACTTC. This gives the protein CAWRTSGKYEQYF. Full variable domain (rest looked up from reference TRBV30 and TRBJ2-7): SQTIHQWPATLVQPVGSPLSLECTVEGTSNPNLYWYRQAAGRGLQLLFYSVGIGQISSEVPQNLSASRPQDRQFILSSKKLLLSDSGFYLCAWRTSGKYEQYFGPGTRLTVT.